The 22 T cell receptor beta chains given below trace back to one sample, sequenced in a study of blood T cell repertoires in COVID-19. Clones were sequenced by immunoSEQ multiplex PCR, and TCRdb holds only the in-frame ones, with some missing. The sample includes approximately 230,000 clones, approximately 80% of them seen just once. The sequencing input was peripheral blood. These receptors were taken from a woman older than 75 with active or convalescent COVID-19.

The chain is built from TRBV29-1 and TRBJ1-2; no reliable D call. This CDR3 region has 13 residues. Between the trimmed V and J ends, which lost 3 bases and 8 bases, there was a span of 16 bases. Germline values: CDR1 SQVTM, CDR2 ANQGSEA. The CDR3, as DNA: TGCAGCGTTGACTCCTACGGGTTGTTGGGCTACACCTTC. Protein: CSVDSYGLLGYTF.

As to this clone: Distinct nucleotide sequences in the sample also encode this CDR3. This rearrangement joins TRBV5-1 to TRBJ2-5; 8 bases match TRBD2. CDR3 size: 15 residues. From germline, CDR1 is SGHRS and CDR2 YFSETQ. The V segment lost 0 bases and the J segment 2 bases; nucleotides outside the gene matches: 3. The DNA for the CDR3 is TGCGCCAGCAGCTTGGTTTTAGCGGGACAAGAGACCCAGTACTTC. This sequence encodes CASSLVLAGQETQYF.

This CDR3 is CASSLAGSNTEAFF. The CDR3 nucleotides read TGTGCCAGCAGCTTAGCGGGGTCGAACACTGAAGCTTTCTTT. The chain is built from TRBV11-3 and TRBJ1-1; D gene unclear. Germline CDR1 and CDR2: SGHNT and YENEEA. V dropped 1 base and J dropped 1 base, with 7 bases sitting between them. This CDR3 is 14 amino acids long.

J is TRBJ2-5 and V is TRBV9; 7 bases are shared with TRBD2. CDR3 length equals 16 residues. The germline V gene has CDR1 SGDLS and CDR2 YYNGEE. Trimming cost V 0 bases and J 3 bases; bases outside gene matches: 8. DNA for the CDR3: TGTGCCAGCAGCGTAGGCGGCGGGGGTGCAAAAGAGACCCAGTACTTC. Translating gives CASSVGGGGAKETQYF.

A word on this clone: Additional DNA sequences in this sample encode the identical CDR3. The chain links TRBV19 to TRBJ1-6, with a tentative D call TRBD1 (6 bases). The CDR3 covers 13 residues. Germline values: CDR1 LNHDA, CDR2 SQIVND (reference sequence). With 7 bases removed from V and 8 bases from J, the gap between germline ends came to 12 bases. CDR3 amino acids: CASNHRVDSPLHF. In DNA, the CDR3 is TGTGCCAGTAATCACAGGGTGGATTCACCCCTCCACTTT.

The chain carries TRBV27 and TRBJ1-1; 9 positions match TRBD1. Germline V gives CDR1 MNHEY, CDR2 SMNVEV (reference sequence). The CDR3 is made up of 14 amino acids. The V and J ends lost 5 bases and 10 bases, in that order; junction bases with no gene match: 11. CDR3 region: CASSSNRGLALAFF. In nucleotides, the CDR3 is TGTGCCAGCAGTAGCAACAGGGGGCTGGCTTTAGCTTTCTTT.

This CDR3 reads CASGAGGDGELFF. CDR3 coding DNA: TGTGCTAGTGGTGCCGGGGGAGACGGGGAGCTGTTTTTT. The genes are TRBV12-5 and TRBJ2-2; D is possibly TRBD2 (6 bases). The CDR3 length is 13 residues. The V gene lost 5 bases and the J gene lost 7 bases, with 11 bases spanning the gap. Germline values: CDR1 LGHNT, CDR2 FRNRAP.

The V call is TRBV5-1, the J call TRBJ1-1; D gene unclear. This CDR3 has 14 residues. Germline loops: CDR1 SGHRS, CDR2 YFSETQ. Between the trimmed V and J ends, which lost 2 bases and 1 base, there was a span of 9 bases. This CDR3 reads CASSFAPGNTEAFF. DNA for the CDR3: TGCGCCAGCAGCTTTGCCCCCGGGAACACTGAAGCTTTCTTT. The full variable domain, with the rest looked up from reference TRBV5-1 and TRBJ1-1, is KAGVTQTPRYLIKTRGQQVTLSCSPISGHRSVSWYQQTPGQGLQFLFEYFSETQRNKGNFPGRFSGRQFSNSRSEMNVSTLELGDSALYLCASSFAPGNTEAFFGQGTRLTVV.

A few counts support this clone. The rearrangement uses TRBV12-3 or TRBV12-4 and TRBJ1-6, with D possibly matching TRBD1 (6 bases). Trimming left V 6 bases short and J 16 bases short, with 13 bases between. The length of the CDR3 is 11 residues. This CDR3 is CASSPGTLLHF. The CDR3 bases are TGTGCCAGCAGCCCTGGGACACTTCTCCACTTT.

The gene calls are TRBV11-2 and TRBJ2-3; the match to TRBD2 covers 11 bases. The CDR3 consists of 16 residues. J gave up 2 bases and V 3 bases, and 4 bases lay outside the gene matches. From germline, CDR1 is SGHAT and CDR2 FQNNGV. The CDR3 nucleotides read TGTGCCAGCAGCTTCACTAGCGGGGGCCCCACAGATACGCAGTATTTT. It translates to CASSFTSGGPTDTQYF. Full variable domain (rest looked up from reference TRBV11-2 and TRBJ2-3): EAGVAQSPRYKIIEKRQSVAFWCNPISGHATLYWYQQILGQGPKLLIQFQNNGVVDDSQLPKDRFSAERLKGVDSTLKIQPAKLEDSAVYLCASSFTSGGPTDTQYFGPGTRLTVL.

V usage is TRBV4-2 and J usage is TRBJ1-2; TRBD1 matches at 8 bases. This CDR3 has 15 amino acids. The trim removed 1 base at V and 5 bases at J, leaving 6 bases unmatched. Germline V gene data show CDR1 as LGHNA and CDR2 as YNFKEQ. As DNA, the CDR3 is TGTGCCAGCAGCCAAGGTGGGACAGGACCTTATGGCTACACCTTC. It is translated as CASSQGGTGPYGYTF.

J is TRBJ1-3 and V is TRBV6-5; D is unresolved. The CDR3 is 11 residues long. The V end lost 4 bases, the J end lost 7 bases, and 5 bases lay between the germline ends. Looked up from germline, CDR1 is MNHEY and CDR2 is SVGAGI. CDR3 bases: TGTGCCAGCAGTTGGGCGAACACCATATATTTT. The encoded protein is CASSWANTIYF.

The chain combines TRBV27 with TRBJ2-2, with no clear D. Per the germline V gene, CDR1 is MNHEY and CDR2 is SMNVEV (reference sequence). Trimming stripped 3 bases from V and 16 bases from J, with 21 bases between. This CDR3 comprises 14 residues. CDR3 nucleotides: TGTGCCAGCAGTTTTTCACGTGTGGGCTCCGCGCGGTTTTTT. Amino acid sequence: CASSFSRVGSARFF.

The genes are TRBV18 and TRBJ2-3, with no clear D. Trimming shortened V by 5 bases and J by 10 bases, and 10 bases separated the two germline ends. This CDR3 is built from 11 residues. The germline CDR1 and CDR2 sequences are KGHSH and LQKENI. The CDR3 DNA reads as TGTGCCAGCTCAATGTCCGTCGCGCAGTATTTT. Translation gives CASSMSVAQYF.

Ten or more counts support this clone. V is TRBV5-1 and J is TRBJ1-1; TRBD1 is a possible D gene (6 bases). V gave up 7 bases and J gave up 1 base, with 26 bases separating them. The CDR3 is 18 amino acids. The germline gives CDR1 SGHRS, CDR2 YFSETQ. CDR3 amino acids: CASSERTGSVGPNTEAFF. DNA of the CDR3: TGCGCCAGCTCCGAGAGAACAGGGAGCGTTGGACCGAACACTGAAGCTTTCTTT.

This chain joins TRBV7-2 and TRBJ1-2, with 9 bases matching TRBD1. Trimming removed 1 base from V and 1 base from J; junction bases left unmatched: 7. The CDR3 contains 17 residues. Germline V lookup: CDR1 SGHTA, CDR2 FQGNSA. CDR3 DNA: TGTGCCAGCAGCTTAGGGACAGGGGCTAATGTTAACTATGGCTACACCTTC. Its translation is CASSLGTGANVNYGYTF.

The gene calls are TRBV7-6 and TRBJ2-7; 10 bases fit TRBD1. Germline CDR1 and CDR2: SGHVS and FNYEAQ. V dropped 5 bases and J dropped 5; count of bases not matched to a gene: 9. This CDR3 contains 15 residues. The CDR3 nucleotides read TGTGCCAGCAGCCCCACCGGGACAGGGGCCAACGAGCAGTACTTC. Protein product: CASSPTGTGANEQYF.

Details on this clone: Other DNA variants within this sample encode the same CDR3. V and J are TRBV3-1 (or the pseudogene TRBV3-2) and TRBJ2-7; TRBD2 matches 11 bases. Germline V gene sequence: CDR1 LGHDT, CDR2 YNNKEL (reference sequence). The ends lost 4 bases at V and 4 bases at J; junction bases unmatched: 6. The CDR3 runs 15 residues. The CDR3 loop is CASSRGTSGIYEQYF. In DNA, the CDR3 is TGTGCCAGCAGCCGAGGGACTAGCGGTATATACGAGCAGTACTTC.

The chain carries TRBV24-1 and TRBJ2-1; TRBD2 matches 9 bases. Looked up from germline, CDR1 is KGHDR and CDR2 is SFDVKD. The CDR3 has 13 amino acids. The V gene end was trimmed by 9 bases and the J gene end by 5 bases; junction bases not matched to a gene: 4. The CDR3 DNA sequence: TGTGCCACCGCTAGCGGGGATGACAATGAGCAGTTCTTC. Residues: CATASGDDNEQFF.

The gene calls are TRBV27 and TRBJ1-1, with D perhaps matching TRBD1 (6 bases). Trimming took 6 bases from V and 4 from J, leaving 21 bases between them. The CDR3 has 16 residues. Germline assignment: CDR1 MNHEY and CDR2 SMNVEV (reference sequence). The CDR3, as DNA: TGTGCCAGCAGGACCTCATCACAGGGCTTCGGCACTGAAGCTTTCTTT. This sequence encodes CASRTSSQGFGTEAFF.

The rearrangement uses TRBV9 and TRBJ1-3; D uncertain. Trimming cost V 2 bases and J 8 bases, with 14 bases left between them. This CDR3 spans 14 amino acids. Germline V gene lookup returns CDR1 SGDLS and CDR2 YYNGEE. Here the CDR3 DNA reads TGTGCCAGCAGCGTTCGACCCAGCGGGGACACCATATATTTT. This translates into CASSVRPSGDTIYF. The full variable domain, with the rest looked up from reference TRBV9 and TRBJ1-3, is DSGVTQTPKHLITATGQRVTLRCSPRSGDLSVYWYQQSLDQGLQFLIQYYNGEERAKGNILERFSAQQFPDLHSELNLSSLELGDSALYFCASSVRPSGDTIYFGEGSWLTVV.

This chain uses TRBV28 with TRBJ1-6; TRBD1 aligns across 7 bases. This CDR3 contains 15 residues. Germline V gene data show CDR1 as MDHEN and CDR2 as SYDVKM. V lost 5 bases to trimming and J lost 1 base; unmatched junction nucleotides: 2. The chain's CDR3 is CASSVGQSYNSPLHF. CDR3 bases: TGTGCCAGCAGTGTGGGACAGTCCTATAATTCACCCCTCCACTTT.